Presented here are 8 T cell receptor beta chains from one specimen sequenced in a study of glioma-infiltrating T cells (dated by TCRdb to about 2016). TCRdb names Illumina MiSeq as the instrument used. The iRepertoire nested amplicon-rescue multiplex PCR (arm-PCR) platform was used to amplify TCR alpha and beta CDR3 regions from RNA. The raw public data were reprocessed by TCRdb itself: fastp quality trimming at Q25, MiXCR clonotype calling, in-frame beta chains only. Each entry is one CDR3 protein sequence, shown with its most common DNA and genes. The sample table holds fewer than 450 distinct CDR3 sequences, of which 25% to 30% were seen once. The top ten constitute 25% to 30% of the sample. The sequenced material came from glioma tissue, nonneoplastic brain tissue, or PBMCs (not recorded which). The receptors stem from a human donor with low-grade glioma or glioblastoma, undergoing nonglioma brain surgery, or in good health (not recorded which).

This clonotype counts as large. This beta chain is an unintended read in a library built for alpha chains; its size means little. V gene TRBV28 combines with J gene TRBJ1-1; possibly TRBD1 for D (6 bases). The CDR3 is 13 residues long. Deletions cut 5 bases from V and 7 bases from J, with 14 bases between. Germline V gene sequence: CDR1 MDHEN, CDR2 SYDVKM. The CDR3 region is CASSEPTGLEAFF. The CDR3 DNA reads TGTGCCAGCAGTGAGCCGACAGGCCTTGAAGCTTTCTTT.

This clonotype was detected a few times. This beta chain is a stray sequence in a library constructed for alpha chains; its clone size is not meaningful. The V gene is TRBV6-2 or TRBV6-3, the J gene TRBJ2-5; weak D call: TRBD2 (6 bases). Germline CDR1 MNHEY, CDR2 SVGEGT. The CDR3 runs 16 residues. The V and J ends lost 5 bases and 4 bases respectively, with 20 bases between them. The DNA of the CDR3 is TGTGCCAGCAGTCCCCGAATGATTGCGGGGAGAGAGACCCAGTACTTC. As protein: CASSPRMIAGRETQYF.

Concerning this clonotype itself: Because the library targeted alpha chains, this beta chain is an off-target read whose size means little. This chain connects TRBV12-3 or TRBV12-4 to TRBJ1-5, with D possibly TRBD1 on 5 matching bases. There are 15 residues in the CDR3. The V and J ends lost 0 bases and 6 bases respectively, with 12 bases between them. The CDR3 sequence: CASSLAGGVGQPQHF. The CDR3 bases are TGTGCCAGCAGTTTAGCGGGAGGGGTGGGTCAGCCCCAGCATTTT.

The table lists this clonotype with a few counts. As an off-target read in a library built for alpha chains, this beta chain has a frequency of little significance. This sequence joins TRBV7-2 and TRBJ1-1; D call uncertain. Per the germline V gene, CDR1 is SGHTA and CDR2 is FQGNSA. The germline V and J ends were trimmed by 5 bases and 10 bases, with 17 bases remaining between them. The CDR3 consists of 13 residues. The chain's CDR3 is CASSSYDKLGAFF. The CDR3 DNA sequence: TGTGCCAGCAGCAGTTATGACAAGCTCGGAGCTTTCTTT. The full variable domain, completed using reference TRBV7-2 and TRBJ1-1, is GAGVSQSPSNKVTEKGKDVELRCDPISGHTALYWYRQSLGQGLEFLIYFQGNSAPDKSGLPSDRFSAERTGGSVSTLTIQRTQQEDSAVYLCASSSYDKLGAFFGQGTRLTVV.

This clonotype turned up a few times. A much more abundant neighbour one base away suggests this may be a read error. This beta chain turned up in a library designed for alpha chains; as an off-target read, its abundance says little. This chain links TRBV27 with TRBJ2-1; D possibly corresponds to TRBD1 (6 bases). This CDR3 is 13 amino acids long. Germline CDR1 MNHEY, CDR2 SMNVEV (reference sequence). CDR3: CASSLFQGNERFF. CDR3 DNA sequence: TGTGCCAGCAGTTTATTCCAGGGGAATGAGCGGTTCTTC.

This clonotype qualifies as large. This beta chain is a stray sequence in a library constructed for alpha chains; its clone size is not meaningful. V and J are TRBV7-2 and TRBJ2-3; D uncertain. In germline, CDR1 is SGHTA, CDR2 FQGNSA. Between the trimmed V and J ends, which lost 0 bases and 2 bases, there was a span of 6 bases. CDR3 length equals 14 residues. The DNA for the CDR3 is TGTGCCAGCAGCTTAGCTCCAAACACAGATACGCAGTATTTT. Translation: CASSLAPNTDTQYF. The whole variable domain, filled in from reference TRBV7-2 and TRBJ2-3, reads GAGVSQSPSNKVTEKGKDVELRCDPISGHTALYWYRQSLGQGLEFLIYFQGNSAPDKSGLPSDRFSAERTGGSVSTLTIQRTQQEDSAVYLCASSLAPNTDTQYFGPGTRLTVL.

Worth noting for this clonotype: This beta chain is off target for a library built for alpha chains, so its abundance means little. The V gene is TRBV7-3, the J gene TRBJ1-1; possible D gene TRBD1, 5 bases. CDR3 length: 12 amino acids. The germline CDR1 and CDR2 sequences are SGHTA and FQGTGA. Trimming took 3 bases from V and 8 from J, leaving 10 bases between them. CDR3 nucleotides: TGTGCCAGCAGCTTTCCCGGGACCGAAGCTTTCTTT. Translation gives CASSFPGTEAFF.

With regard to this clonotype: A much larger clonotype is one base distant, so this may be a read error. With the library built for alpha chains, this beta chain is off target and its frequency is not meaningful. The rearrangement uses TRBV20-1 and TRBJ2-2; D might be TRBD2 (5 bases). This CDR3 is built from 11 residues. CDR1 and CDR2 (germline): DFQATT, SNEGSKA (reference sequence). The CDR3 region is CSARHTGEPFF. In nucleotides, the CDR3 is TGCAGTGCTAGACACACCGGGGAGCCGTTTTTT.